Each of the 23 T cell receptor beta chains below was sequenced from the same sample in a study of early T cells in non-severe SARS-CoV-2 infection. TCRdb reanalysed the 5' RACE reads using MiXCR and keeps one entry per CDR3 protein. The sample yields about 25,000 distinct CDR3 sequences, 4.8% seen once. The sample consisted of whole blood. These receptors all stem from an adult who was a healthcare worker with PCR-confirmed SARS-CoV-2 infection or an uninfected control (not recorded which).

Only a few counts were recorded for this clonotype. This chain uses TRBV7-8 with TRBJ2-5; maybe TRBD1 (6 bases). The length of the CDR3 is 15 residues. Germline V gene lookup returns CDR1 SGHVS and CDR2 FQNEAQ. The germline V and J ends were trimmed by 5 bases and 4 bases, with 17 bases remaining between them. CDR3 DNA: TGTGCCAGCAGCCATAGGACAGCCTACGGAGAGACCCAGTACTTC. Translated: CASSHRTAYGETQYF. Variable domain in full (rest from reference TRBV7-8 and TRBJ2-5): GAGVSQSPRYKVAKRGQDVALRCDPISGHVSLFWYQQALGQGPEFLTYFQNEAQLDKSGLPSDRFFAERPEGSVSTLKIQRTQQEDSAVYLCASSHRTAYGETQYFGPGTRLLVL.

The table lists this clonotype with many counts. J is TRBJ2-1 and V is TRBV29-1; D perhaps matches TRBD2 (6 bases). CDR3 length: 12 residues. The V and J ends lost 4 bases and 8 bases respectively, with 12 bases between them. Per the germline V gene, CDR1 is SQVTM and CDR2 is ANQGSEA. The CDR3 loop reads CSVGDGSHEQFF. DNA of the CDR3: TGCAGCGTTGGGGACGGGAGTCATGAGCAGTTCTTC.

This clonotype was observed many times. The rearrangement joins TRBV20-1 to TRBJ2-1; TRBD1 aligns across 7 bases. Trimming cost V 5 bases and J 2 bases; bases outside gene matches: 6. Germline-derived CDR1 and CDR2 are DFQATT and SNEGSKA (reference sequence). This CDR3 contains 14 residues. The chain's CDR3 is CSAGQAGPYNEQFF. CDR3 sequence (DNA): TGCAGTGCTGGACAGGCAGGACCCTACAATGAGCAGTTCTTC.

This clonotype appeared many times. The CDR3 reads CASSQQNTEAFF. The CDR3 DNA is TGTGCCAGCAGCCAACAGAACACTGAAGCTTTCTTT. The chain is built from TRBV12-3 or TRBV12-4 and TRBJ1-1; D gene ambiguous. The V end lost 6 bases, the J end lost 1 base, and 6 bases lay between the germline ends. The CDR3 runs 12 residues.

This clonotype was observed at least ten times. V usage is TRBV30 and J usage is TRBJ2-1, with 8 bases aligning to TRBD1. CDR3 length: 17 amino acids. V gave up 0 bases and J gave up 7 bases; unmatched junction bases: 14. Germline lookup yields CDR1 GTSNPN and CDR2 SVGIG (reference sequence). DNA for the CDR3: TGTGCCTGGAGTGTACACCCCCGGACAGGGTTGGGGAATGAGCAGTTCTTC. Translating it yields CAWSVHPRTGLGNEQFF.

This clonotype was counted many times. The CDR3 is CASKTDSSYNEQFF. For the CDR3, the DNA is TGTGCCAGCAAGACCGACAGTTCCTACAATGAGCAGTTCTTC. V usage is TRBV2 and J usage is TRBJ2-1; possible D gene TRBD1, 5 bases. CDR3 size: 14 residues. Deletions cut 7 bases from V and 1 base from J, with 11 bases between. Germline V gene lookup returns CDR1 SNHLY and CDR2 FYNNEI.

This clonotype was detected many times. The chain employs TRBV19 and TRBJ2-1; 7 nucleotides align to TRBD2. V was pared by 1 base and J by 5 bases, with 5 bases of the junction left unmatched. The CDR3 totals 15 residues. The germline V gene has CDR1 LNHDA and CDR2 SQIVND (reference sequence). CDR3 in amino acids: CASSIGGGPDNEQFF. The CDR3 nucleotides read TGTGCCAGTAGTATAGGCGGGGGACCTGACAATGAGCAGTTCTTC.

This chain uses TRBV10-3 with TRBJ2-7; tentative D call: TRBD1 (6 bases). Trimming left V 6 bases short and J 5 bases short, with 11 bases between. The CDR3 has 12 amino acids. Germline CDR1 is ENHRY and CDR2 is SYGVKD. The CDR3, as DNA: TGTGCCATCAGCCTGACAGGTAACGAGCAGTACTTC. It translates to CAISLTGNEQYF.

By sample share, this clonotype is medium-sized (0.01 to 0.1%). This chain connects TRBV6-4 to TRBJ1-1, with unresolved D. The germline CDR1 and CDR2 sequences are MRHNA and SNTAGT. The CDR3 has 13 residues. V was trimmed by 2 bases and J by 3 bases, leaving 7 bases between them. CDR3 region: CASSDGGDTEAFF. In DNA form, the CDR3 reads TGTGCCAGCAGTGACGGAGGAGACACTGAAGCTTTCTTT.

This clonotype was counted at least ten times. This sequence joins TRBV7-8 and TRBJ1-2; 9 bases line up with TRBD1. Germline V gene data show CDR1 as SGHVS and CDR2 as FQNEAQ. The CDR3 contains 15 residues. V lost 1 base and J lost 4; bases outside the gene matches: 4. CDR3 sequence: CASSLDQQGAYGYTF. In DNA form, the CDR3 reads TGTGCCAGCAGCTTAGATCAACAGGGGGCCTATGGCTACACCTTC.

This clonotype was counted between two and nine times. The chain is built from TRBV10-3 and TRBJ2-7; 9 bases map to TRBD2. Unmatched junction bases numbered 3, after V lost 0 bases and J lost 3 bases. The CDR3 is made up of 15 amino acids. The germline V gene has CDR1 ENHRY and CDR2 SYGVKD. DNA for the CDR3: TGTGCCATCAGTGAGTCCCCGACTAGCGGCTACGAGCAGTACTTC. Its translation is CAISESPTSGYEQYF.

This clonotype was recorded at least ten times. The CDR3 nucleotides read TGTGCCAGCACACTAACTAGCGGGACCCGTCATTACGAGCAGTACTTC. It codes for CASTLTSGTRHYEQYF. V and J are TRBV7-2 and TRBJ2-7, with 10 bases aligning to TRBD2. CDR3 size: 16 residues. V was clipped by 7 bases and J by 4 bases; unmatched bases: 13. In germline, CDR1 is SGHTA, CDR2 FQGNSA. Filled out from reference TRBV7-2 and TRBJ2-7, the complete variable domain reads GAGVSQSPSNKVTEKGKDVELRCDPISGHTALYWYRQSLGQGLEFLIYFQGNSAPDKSGLPSDRFSAERTGGSVSTLTIQRTQQEDSAVYLCASTLTSGTRHYEQYFGPGTRLTVT.

As to this clonotype: One end of the junction is discordant with germline, which a read error may explain. This CDR3 is CSVEDRTGIKLF. The CDR3 bases are TGCAGCGTTGAAGACCGGACAGGGATAAAGCTCTTC. The chain is built from TRBV29-1 and TRBJ2-1, with 8 bases lining up with TRBD1. The CDR3 consists of 12 residues. Per the germline V gene, CDR1 is SQVTM and CDR2 is ANQGSEA.

In its sample, this clonotype was seen a few times. The rearrangement uses TRBV30 and TRBJ1-5, with D perhaps matching TRBD1 (5 bases). Looked up from germline, CDR1 is GTSNPN and CDR2 is SVGIG (reference sequence). The CDR3 runs 13 residues. The V end lost 1 base, the J end lost 4 bases, and 8 bases lay between the germline ends. CDR3 DNA sequence: TGTGCCTGGAGTGCACGGACAAATCAGCCCCAGCATTTT. Translated: CAWSARTNQPQHF.

This clonotype was seen ten or more times. This chain uses TRBV28 with TRBJ2-7; D tentatively fits TRBD1 or TRBD2 (5 bases each). V dropped 5 bases and J dropped 9 bases, with 20 bases sitting between them. Germline CDR1 MDHEN, CDR2 SYDVKM. This CDR3 has 14 residues. CDR3 in DNA: TGTGCCAGCAGTGAGGGGCATCGCATTAATGGGCAGTACTTC. Its protein is CASSEGHRINGQYF.

This clonotype was found many times. The rearrangement uses TRBV5-1 and TRBJ2-7; D unresolved. The V and J ends lost 7 bases and 4 bases respectively, with 15 bases between them. Germline CDR1 and CDR2: SGHRS and YFSETQ. CDR3 length equals 13 residues. CDR3 sequence reads: CASSDPNLYEQYF. The DNA of the CDR3 is TGCGCCAGCTCAGACCCAAATCTATACGAGCAGTACTTC.

This clonotype was observed at least ten times. The genes are TRBV6-5 and TRBJ1-2; tentative D call: TRBD1 (5 bases). Germline V CDR1 and CDR2: MNHEY, SVGAGI. CDR3 length: 11 amino acids. Trimming took 8 bases from V and 8 from J, leaving 12 bases between them. CDR3 region: CASFTGGGYTF. CDR3 coding DNA: TGTGCCAGCTTCACCGGGGGGGGCTACACCTTC.

This clonotype has more than one count but fewer than ten. The chain joins TRBV12-3 or TRBV12-4 to TRBJ2-7; D gene ambiguous. The CDR3 extends over 14 amino acids. V lost 5 bases and J lost 4, with 15 bases in between. CDR3 region: CASSPQGEGYEQYF. Written as DNA, the CDR3 is TGTGCCAGCAGTCCCCAAGGTGAAGGGTACGAGCAGTACTTC.

This clonotype came up many times. The CDR3 DNA is TGCGCCAGCAGCTTTGTTGGGCAAGGGGCAGATACGCAGTATTTT. Its translation: CASSFVGQGADTQYF. The chain has TRBV5-1 and TRBJ2-3, with D maybe TRBD1 (5 bases). CDR3 length: 15 residues. Per the germline V gene, CDR1 is SGHRS and CDR2 is YFSETQ. V lost 2 bases to trimming and J lost 4 bases, with 14 bases between them.

This sequence joins TRBV9 and TRBJ1-1; D remains unclear. Germline-derived CDR1 and CDR2 are SGDLS and YYNGEE. Between the trimmed V and J ends, which lost 4 bases and 1 base, there was a span of 8 bases. The CDR3 has 13 amino acids. CDR3 nucleotide sequence: TGTGCCAGCAGCACCCACCGGAACACTGAAGCTTTCTTT. It yields the protein CASSTHRNTEAFF. Supplemented by reference TRBV9 and TRBJ1-1, the full variable domain reads DSGVTQTPKHLITATGQRVTLRCSPRSGDLSVYWYQQSLDQGLQFLIQYYNGEERAKGNILERFSAQQFPDLHSELNLSSLELGDSALYFCASSTHRNTEAFFGQGTRLTVV.

In this sample, this clonotype turned up many times. V usage is TRBV5-1 and J usage is TRBJ2-1, with 9 positions matching TRBD2. Germline trimming cut 4 bases from V and 0 bases from J; bases unmatched to any gene: 11. The CDR3 consists of 18 residues. The germline gives CDR1 SGHRS, CDR2 YFSETQ. The CDR3 region has the DNA TGCGCCAGCAGCCCCCGGGGGGGTAGCGGGAGCTCCTACAATGAGCAGTTCTTC. It is translated as CASSPRGGSGSSYNEQFF.

This clonotype was recorded a few times. The genes are TRBV27 and TRBJ2-7; 7 nucleotides align to TRBD1. The germline V gene has CDR1 MNHEY and CDR2 SMNVEV (reference sequence). The V gene end was trimmed by 6 bases and the J gene end by 6 bases; junction bases not matched to a gene: 5. CDR3 length: 12 amino acids. CDR3 sequence (DNA): TGTGCCAGCAGGGAGACAGGGCCCGAGCAGTACTTC. Translating gives CASRETGPEQYF.

This sequence joins TRBV2 and TRBJ1-1, with D maybe TRBD1 (6 bases). Germline CDR1 is SNHLY and CDR2 is FYNNEI. Trimming pared 6 bases from V and 1 base from J, leaving 12 bases between. This CDR3 has 14 residues. The CDR3 spells CASRGRGGNTEAFF. The CDR3 region has the DNA TGTGCCAGCAGGGGCAGGGGTGGGAACACTGAAGCTTTCTTT. Combining the CDR3 with reference TRBV2 and TRBJ1-1 gives the whole variable domain EPEVTQTPSHQVTQMGQEVILRCVPISNHLYFYWYRQILGQKVEFLVSFYNNEISEKSEIFDDQFSVERPDGSNFTLKIRSTKLEDSAMYFCASRGRGGNTEAFFGQGTRLTVV.